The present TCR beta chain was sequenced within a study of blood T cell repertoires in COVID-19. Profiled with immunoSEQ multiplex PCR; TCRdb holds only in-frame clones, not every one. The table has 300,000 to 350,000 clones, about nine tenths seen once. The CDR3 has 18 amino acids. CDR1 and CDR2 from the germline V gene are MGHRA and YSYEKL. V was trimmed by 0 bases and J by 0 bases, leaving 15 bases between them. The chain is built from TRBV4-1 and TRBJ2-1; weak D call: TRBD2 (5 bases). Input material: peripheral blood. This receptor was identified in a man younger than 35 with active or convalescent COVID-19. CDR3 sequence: CASSQDWERPSSYNEQFF. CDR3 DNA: TGCGCCAGCAGCCAAGATTGGGAGCGCCCGAGCTCCTACAATGAGCAGTTCTTC.